The 20 T cell receptor beta chains given below trace back to one sample, sequenced in a study of T cell clonality in common variable immunodeficiency. The protocol was immunoSEQ multiplex PCR, while the TCRdb copy is restricted to in-frame clones and leaves out a portion. The sample has around 45,000 clones, none seen only once; the top ten hold around 6.3%. Sequenced sample: peripheral blood mononuclear cells. These TCRs come from a person aged 18-69 years in good health.

To note about this clone: The missing CDR3 end, 3 residues past where the read stops, is filled in from the germline J gene. V usage is TRBV18 and J usage is TRBJ1-2; D may be TRBD1 (5 bases). From germline, CDR1 is KGHSH and CDR2 LQKENI. The length of the CDR3 is 13 residues. Partial CDR3 DNA: TGTGCCAGCTCTCCGTTAGGGGAAGGTGAC. Translated: CASSPLGEGD. The whole CDR3 protein is CASSPLGEGDYTF. The entire variable domain, with the rest obtained from reference TRBV18 and TRBJ1-2, is as follows: NAGVMQNPRHLVRRRGQEARLRCSPMKGHSHVYWYRQLPEEGLKFMVYLQKENIIDESGMPKERFSAEFPKEGPSILRIQQVVRGDSAAYFCASSPLGEGDYTFGSGTRLTVV.

This clone has at least ten counts. The CDR3 end falls 3 residues outside the read, so it is completed with the germline J gene. This sequence joins TRBV19 and TRBJ2-5, with 8 nucleotides matching TRBD1. The length of the CDR3 is 14 residues. With V trimmed by 2 bases and J by 4 bases, 3 bases remained unmatched. The germline V gene encodes CDR1 LNHDA and CDR2 SQIVND (reference sequence). The CDR3 loop is CASSIRTGIETQYF. Partial CDR3 DNA: TGTGCCAGTAGTATAAGGACAGGGATAGAGACC.

As for this clone: The sequenced fragment ends 3 residues before the CDR3 boundary, so the rest is inferred from the germline J gene. The chain employs TRBV19 and TRBJ2-5; weak D call: TRBD1 (8 bases). In germline, CDR1 is LNHDA, CDR2 SQIVND (reference sequence). This CDR3 has 18 residues. Trimming took off 6 bases at V and 5 bases at J, with 28 bases between the two ends. CDR3 region: CASSQTGGGSRVSETQYF. Incomplete CDR3 DNA: TGTGCCAGTAGCCAAACAGGGGGGGGCAGCCGAGTTTCGGAGACC.

This clone occurred many times. The read terminates 3 residues before the CDR3 end, so the remaining end is supplied by the germline J gene. V is TRBV30 and J is TRBJ2-7, with 9 positions matching TRBD1. With 5 bases clipped from V and 2 bases from J, the junction kept 7 bases outside the gene matches. The CDR3 covers 14 residues. Germline-derived CDR1 and CDR2 are GTSNPN and SVGIG (reference sequence). CDR3 sequence reads: CAWAKDRGPYEQYF. CDR3 bases read: TGTGCCTGGGCCAAGGACAGGGGCCCCTACGAG.

This clone has a count of ten or more. The CDR3 end is not reached by the read, which stops 3 residues before it; the germline J gene fills it in. The V and J genes are TRBV7-2 and TRBJ1-6, with D possibly being TRBD1 (5 bases). V was clipped by 0 bases and J by 9 bases, with 12 bases between them. The V gene's germline CDR1 is SGHTA and CDR2 FQGNSA. This CDR3 comprises 15 residues. CDR3 in amino acids: CASSLASQGSSPLHF. The sequenced CDR3 bases are TGTGCCAGCAGCTTAGCGTCCCAGGGTAGTTCACCC.

This clone has a count of ten or more. The read halts 3 residues ahead of the CDR3 end, with the missing end drawn from the germline J gene. The gene calls are TRBV6-2 or TRBV6-3 and TRBJ2-1; TRBD1 might be the D (6 bases). The CDR3 is 16 residues long. V was trimmed by 6 bases and J by 5 bases, leaving 20 bases between them. Germline CDR1 and CDR2: MNHEY and SVGEGT. Incomplete CDR3 DNA: TGTGCCAGCAGCTACCGCCAGGGGCGAATTAACAATGAG. This encodes CASSYRQGRINNE. The CDR3 reads in full as CASSYRQGRINNEQFF.

This clone came up many times. The read comes to an end 3 residues before the CDR3 does, leaving the germline J gene to fill in the end. The chain employs TRBV10-1 and TRBJ1-1; a possible D gene is TRBD1 (5 bases). This CDR3 is built from 13 residues. Germline lookup yields CDR1 WNHNN and CDR2 SYGVQD (reference sequence). The CDR3 here is CASSEFRPRGAFF. CDR3 DNA (partial): TGCGCCAGCAGTGAATTTCGGCCCCGGGGG.

Comment on this clone: The CDR3 end lies 3 residues beyond the end of the read and is filled in from the germline J gene. The chain employs TRBV11-2 and TRBJ2-1; D possibly corresponds to TRBD1 (6 bases). The V and J ends lost 1 base and 2 bases respectively, with 9 bases between them. There are 15 residues in the CDR3. Germline lookup yields CDR1 SGHAT and CDR2 FQNNGV. The CDR3 region is CASSLVQGTYNEQFF. The CDR3 DNA, read in part, is TGTGCCAGCAGCTTAGTCCAGGGGACCTACAATGAG.

This clone was observed many times. Coverage ceases 3 residues before the CDR3 finishes, and the germline J gene fills in the end. V is TRBV11-2 and J is TRBJ2-3; a weak D match, TRBD2 (5 bases). This CDR3 region has 14 residues. Trimming cost V 7 bases and J 2 bases, with 13 bases left between them. Germline CDR1 SGHAT, CDR2 FQNNGV. The CDR3: CASNKAAHTDTQYF. The sequenced part of the CDR3 DNA is TGTGCCAGCAACAAAGCGGCCCACACAGATACG.

Worth noting for this clone: From the germline J gene comes the end of the CDR3, since the read stops 3 residues before it. The J gene is TRBJ1-5, the V gene TRBV19; 8 bases are shared with TRBD1. This CDR3 has 14 amino acids. Trimming took 7 bases from V and 6 from J; bases not matched to a gene: 8. CDR1 is LNHDA and CDR2 is SQIVND in the germline V gene (reference sequence). CDR3 DNA (partial): TGTGCCAGTACCGGACAGGGACTTGGTCAGCCC. Encoded protein: CASTGQGLGQP. The whole CDR3 reads CASTGQGLGQPQHF.

This clone was detected ten times or more. The read finishes 3 residues shy of the CDR3 end, and the germline J gene is used to complete it. This rearrangement joins TRBV19 to TRBJ1-1, with D maybe TRBD1 (6 bases). The CDR3 sequence is 13 residues long. V lost 5 bases, J lost 2 bases, and 9 bases lay in between. The germline CDR1 and CDR2 sequences are LNHDA and SQIVND (reference sequence). The CDR3 DNA, read in part, is TGTGCCAGTAGTCTGGGGGCCAACACTGAA. Its protein product is CASSLGANTE. The whole CDR3 sequence reads CASSLGANTEAFF.

Notes on this clone: The read halts 3 residues ahead of the CDR3 end, with the missing end drawn from the germline J gene. V is TRBV7-9 and J is TRBJ2-3, with D tentatively TRBD1 (5 bases). This CDR3 has 12 residues. Germline V CDR1 and CDR2: SEHNR, FQNEAQ (reference sequence). CDR3 DNA (partial): TGTGCCAGCAGCTTAAGGGGTCAGCCG. It is translated as CASSLRGQP. The entire CDR3 sequence reads CASSLRGQPQYF.

This clone was counted ten times or more. The sequenced fragment ends 3 residues before the CDR3 boundary, so the rest is inferred from the germline J gene. The V gene is TRBV19, the J gene TRBJ2-5, with TRBD2 matching over 16 bases. Germline V gene sequence: CDR1 LNHDA, CDR2 SQIVND (reference sequence). Germline trimming cut 9 bases from V and 0 bases from J; bases unmatched to any gene: 7. The CDR3 runs to 17 residues. CDR3 DNA (partial): TGTGCCAGCCAGGGGACTAGCGGGGGGGTATACCAAGAGACC. Translating gives CASQGTSGGVYQET. The full-length CDR3 reads as CASQGTSGGVYQETQYF.

Remarks on this clone: The observed sequence ends 3 residues before the CDR3 terminus, with the missing tail filled in from the germline J gene. The chain combines TRBV7-8 with TRBJ1-4; TRBD1 matches 7 bases. Germline V gene sequence: CDR1 SGHVS, CDR2 FQNEAQ. The CDR3 has 15 amino acids. The CDR3 region is CASSQGVGYNSPLFF. CDR3 bases read: TGTGCCAGCAGCCAGGGGGTAGGGTATAATTCACCA.

This clone was observed a few times. The CDR3 extends 3 residues past the end of the read, so its final part is completed from the germline J gene. The chain links TRBV2 to TRBJ2-7; no reliable D call. V dropped 1 base and J dropped 4 bases, with 11 bases sitting between them. The length of the CDR3 is 14 residues. CDR1 and CDR2 (germline): SNHLY, FYNNEI. The covered CDR3 bases are TGTGCCAGCAGTGAAGTATACTTGGTTTACGAG. Encoded protein: CASSEVYLVYE. The full CDR3 protein is CASSEVYLVYEQYF.

This clone was seen repeatedly, ten times or more. The CDR3: CASSQDHRDRRNYEQYF. CDR3 DNA (partial): TGCGCCAGCAGCCAAGATCACCGAGACAGGCGGAACTACGAG. V gene TRBV4-1 combines with J gene TRBJ2-7, with TRBD1 as a possible D gene (6 bases). The CDR3 end lies 3 residues beyond the end of the read and is filled in from the germline J gene. Germline CDR1 and CDR2: MGHRA and YSYEKL. CDR3 size: 17 residues. The V and J ends lost 0 bases and 3 bases respectively, with 18 bases between them.

The table lists this clone with many counts. With the read ending 3 residues before the CDR3 end, the germline J gene is used to fill in that end. The V call is TRBV19, the J call TRBJ2-1; 7 nucleotides line up with TRBD1. V was pared by 3 bases and J by 1 base, with 9 bases of the junction left unmatched. CDR3 size: 17 residues. Germline assignment: CDR1 LNHDA and CDR2 SQIVND (reference sequence). CDR3 region: CASSIYDRAGSYNEQFF. CDR3 bases read: TGTGCCAGTAGTATCTATGACAGGGCAGGTTCCTACAATGAG.

This clone was seen ten or more times. The read is 3 residues too short to cover the CDR3 end, so that end is filled in from the germline J gene. This chain joins TRBV6-2 or TRBV6-3 and TRBJ1-5, with D maybe TRBD1 (5 bases). The CDR3 extends over 15 amino acids. Germline lookup yields CDR1 MNHEY and CDR2 SVGEGT. The V and J ends lost 4 bases and 1 base respectively, with 11 bases between them. This chain's CDR3 is CASSWIQGSNQPQHF. The CDR3 bases that were read are TGTGCCAGCAGTTGGATTCAGGGAAGCAATCAGCCC.

This clone was found many times. The CDR3 is cut off 3 residues early in the read; its end comes from the germline J gene. The chain links TRBV6-1 to TRBJ2-6; D might be TRBD2 (6 bases). Germline V gives CDR1 MNHNS, CDR2 SASEGT. The germline V and J ends were trimmed by 4 bases and 2 bases, with 6 bases remaining between them. The CDR3 is 14 residues long. The covered CDR3 bases are TGTGCCAGCAGTGGACTAGCTGGGGCCAACGTC. Translated: CASSGLAGANV. The full CDR3 protein reads CASSGLAGANVLTF.

This clone was seen many times. The read ends 3 residues early relative to the CDR3; the germline J gene fills the gap. The chain links TRBV7-2 to TRBJ2-2, with 7 bases that match TRBD1. The CDR3 runs 14 residues. Germline V lookup: CDR1 SGHTA, CDR2 FQGNSA. CDR3 DNA, as far as it was read: TGTGCCAGCAGTCGACAGGGCACTAATGAAAAG. This encodes CASSRQGTNEK. In full, the CDR3 is CASSRQGTNEKLFF.